This T cell receptor beta chain emerged from a study of T-cell memory formation after mild COVID-19. This clonotype was seen repeatedly, ten times or more. CDR1 is SGDLS, CDR2 YYNGEE, per germline. Unmatched junction bases numbered 8, after V lost 0 bases and J lost 6 bases. The CDR3 has 17 amino acids. TCRdb passed the 5' RACE reads through MiXCR, listing each CDR3 protein once. This table has 200,000 to 250,000 distinct CDR3 sequences, approximately 9% appearing once. This clonotype was obtained from a man younger than 35 who had mild COVID-19 (a few samples of this study predate the infection). Cell type and time point are not known. Source material: PBMCs or a T cell subset sorted from them (not recorded which). V gene TRBV9 combines with J gene TRBJ2-4; 11 positions match TRBD2. This CDR3 is CASSVVASGGPGNIQYF. CDR3 nucleotide sequence: TGTGCCAGCAGCGTAGTAGCTAGCGGGGGGCCGGGAAACATTCAGTACTTC.